One and the same sample provided the 25 T cell receptor beta chains below, sequenced in a study of T-cell memory formation after mild COVID-19 (dated by TCRdb to 2020 to 2023). Libraries were built with 5' RACE. The data were produced on an Illumina NovaSeq 6000. Starting from the raw public reads, TCRdb applied fastp trimming at Q25, assembled clones with MiXCR and retained in-frame beta chains. Merged by CDR3 protein, the rows form single entries marked with the most common genes and DNA. Within this sample are about 430,000 distinct CDR3 sequences, with approximately 24% of them counted one time only. The top ten clones comprise around 8.8% of the sample. Sequencing was done on a sample of PBMCs or a T cell subset sorted from them (not recorded which). The receptors originated from an adult woman who had mild COVID-19 (a few samples of this study predate the infection). The sample titles of this study are shuffled in the database, so cell type and time point are left out; the donor was told from shared clones.

The CDR3 DNA is TGTGCCAGTAGTACCCCGGGACAGGGGTTGGGTCAGCCCCAGCATTTT. Its protein is CASSTPGQGLGQPQHF. V gene TRBV19 combines with J gene TRBJ1-5; 10 bases fit TRBD1. The CDR3 is 16 amino acids. Germline V CDR1 and CDR2: LNHDA, SQIVND (reference sequence). The ends lost 4 bases at V and 6 bases at J; junction bases unmatched: 9.

The rearrangement joins TRBV6-6 to TRBJ2-7; D is unresolved. The CDR3 runs 13 residues. Looked up from germline, CDR1 is MNHNY and CDR2 is SVGAGI (reference sequence). V was pared by 5 bases and J by 4 bases, with 12 bases between. The CDR3 spells CASSQTDSYEQYF. CDR3 bases: TGTGCCAGCAGTCAGACCGATTCTTACGAGCAGTACTTC.

Many counts were recorded for this clonotype. The chain has TRBV7-3 and TRBJ2-3; 10 positions match TRBD2. The CDR3 is 15 residues long. V lost 3 bases and J lost 0; bases outside the gene matches: 0. In germline, CDR1 is SGHTA, CDR2 FQGTGA. This CDR3 reads CASSLTSGSTDTQYF. The DNA for the CDR3 is TGTGCCAGCAGCTTGACTAGCGGGAGCACAGATACGCAGTATTTT.

This clonotype showed up just once. The V gene is TRBV4-1, the J gene TRBJ1-2, with D perhaps matching TRBD1 (5 bases). This CDR3 region has 16 residues. V gave up 1 base and J gave up 3 bases, with 15 bases separating them. In germline, CDR1 is MGHRA, CDR2 YSYEKL. The CDR3 spells CASSQARLDSYYGYTF. CDR3 bases: TGCGCCAGCAGCCAAGCTCGTCTTGACAGTTACTATGGCTACACCTTC.

The rearrangement uses TRBV12-3 or TRBV12-4 and TRBJ1-3; D is perhaps TRBD1 (6 bases). The CDR3 covers 16 residues. V was shortened by 2 bases and J by 0 bases, with 11 bases between the two germline ends. The CDR3 nucleotides are TGTGCCAGCAGTTTACAGGGGAGGGCCTCTGGAAACACCATATATTTT. Protein: CASSLQGRASGNTIYF.

This clonotype was counted a few times. V usage is TRBV10-3 and J usage is TRBJ1-1, with D hard to call. Germline assignment: CDR1 ENHRY and CDR2 SYGVKD. Deletions cut 0 bases from V and 5 bases from J, with 10 bases between. CDR3 length: 14 residues. CDR3 bases: TGTGCCATCAGTGAGTCGCGCCAGAAAACTGAAGCTTTCTTT. Translation gives CAISESRQKTEAFF.

V is TRBV3-1 and J is TRBJ2-5, with D unclear. The CDR3 spans 13 residues. CDR1 is LGHDT and CDR2 is YNNKEL in the germline V gene (reference sequence). The V end was cut by 0 bases, the J end by 9 bases, with 11 bases between. This chain's CDR3 is CASSQDAEAAQYF. The CDR3 bases are TGTGCCAGCAGCCAAGATGCCGAGGCGGCCCAGTACTTC.

This chain connects TRBV9 to TRBJ1-2, with D unclear. Looked up from germline, CDR1 is SGDLS and CDR2 is YYNGEE. Trimming cost V 5 bases and J 3 bases, with 14 bases left between them. The CDR3 runs to 14 residues. The CDR3 nucleotides read TGTGCCAGCAGGGTCGGGGAGGGATACTATGGCTACACCTTC. Protein product: CASRVGEGYYGYTF.

The CDR3 sequence is CAIRGDAGQPQHF. The CDR3 coding sequence is TGTGCCATCCGCGGCGACGCGGGTCAGCCCCAGCATTTT. The chain uses TRBV10-3 and TRBJ1-5; D gene ambiguous. The CDR3 length is 13 residues. V shed 8 bases and J shed 6 bases, with 14 bases lying between them. Looked up from germline, CDR1 is ENHRY and CDR2 is SYGVKD.

A few counts support this clonotype. The chain combines TRBV9 with TRBJ2-7; D is unresolved. The CDR3 sequence is 13 residues long. Germline V lookup: CDR1 SGDLS, CDR2 YYNGEE. Trimming stripped 0 bases from V and 2 bases from J, with 6 bases between. The CDR3 loop is CASSVGSPYEQYF. The CDR3, as DNA: TGTGCCAGCAGCGTAGGCAGCCCCTACGAGCAGTACTTC. The full variable domain, completed using reference TRBV9 and TRBJ2-7, is DSGVTQTPKHLITATGQRVTLRCSPRSGDLSVYWYQQSLDQGLQFLIQYYNGEERAKGNILERFSAQQFPDLHSELNLSSLELGDSALYFCASSVGSPYEQYFGPGTRLTVT.

The genes are TRBV4-1 and TRBJ2-7; TRBD1 might be the D (5 bases). Germline assignment: CDR1 MGHRA and CDR2 YSYEKL. The CDR3 is 15 residues long. V lost 0 bases and J lost 7, with 16 bases in between. The CDR3 DNA sequence: TGCGCCAGCAGCCAAGAGGGGCCCGATGGAAGGGAGCAGTACTTC. Translation: CASSQEGPDGREQYF.

This rearrangement joins TRBV5-1 to TRBJ2-1; 10 bases match TRBD2. Germline lookup yields CDR1 SGHRS and CDR2 YFSETQ. V shed 1 base, J shed 7 bases, and the junction held 8 bases outside the gene matches. The CDR3 is 16 residues long. DNA of the CDR3: TGCGCCAGCAGCTTGACTAGCGGGGCGTTGGGTAATGAGCAGTTCTTC. Amino acids: CASSLTSGALGNEQFF.

The V gene is TRBV7-9, the J gene TRBJ2-3; the match to TRBD2 covers 12 bases. Germline values: CDR1 SEHNR, CDR2 FQNEAQ (reference sequence). The V segment lost 2 bases and the J segment 8 bases; nucleotides outside the gene matches: 8. This CDR3 is 16 amino acids long. CDR3 sequence (DNA): TGTGCCAGCAGCTTACCGACTAGCGGGGGCGGTGGTACGCAGTATTTT. It translates to CASSLPTSGGGGTQYF.

The chain joins TRBV4-1 to TRBJ2-1; no clear D gene. Deletions cut 1 base from V and 8 bases from J, with 9 bases between. This CDR3 has 13 amino acids. Germline CDR1 is MGHRA and CDR2 is YSYEKL. CDR3 sequence: CASSQALGYEQFF. In DNA form, the CDR3 reads TGCGCCAGCAGCCAAGCATTGGGTTATGAGCAGTTCTTC.

The rearrangement joins TRBV6-1 to TRBJ2-7, with D perhaps TRBD1 (6 bases). The CDR3 spans 14 residues. Between the trimmed V and J ends, which lost 4 bases and 0 bases, there was a span of 10 bases. Per germline, CDR1 MNHNS and CDR2 SASEGT. CDR3 sequence: CASSVQGSSYEQYF. DNA for the CDR3: TGTGCCAGCAGTGTGCAGGGGAGCTCCTACGAGCAGTACTTC.

The V and J genes are TRBV6-2 or TRBV6-3 and TRBJ2-2; 11 bases fit TRBD2. This CDR3 spans 16 amino acids. Germline CDR1 MNHEY, CDR2 SVGEGT. V gave up 2 bases and J gave up 6 bases; unmatched junction bases: 5. The CDR3 DNA is TGTGCCAGCAGTTACGTTCTAGCGGGGGGACCCGGGGAGCTGTTTTTT. It encodes CASSYVLAGGPGELFF.

The rearrangement joins TRBV7-6 to TRBJ2-1; 8 bases line up with TRBD2. After removal of 4 bases from V and 9 bases from J, the junction contained 8 bases not matched to a gene. CDR1 and CDR2 from the germline V gene are SGHVS and FNYEAQ. The CDR3 covers 14 residues. The CDR3 nucleotides are TGTGCCAGCAGCTCGGGACTAGGAGGCGGTGAGCAGTTCTTC. This encodes CASSSGLGGGEQFF.

Only a few counts were recorded for this clonotype. The chain uses TRBV30 and TRBJ2-3; the D gene could be TRBD1 or TRBD2 (5 bases each). This CDR3 region has 15 residues. Germline V lookup: CDR1 GTSNPN, CDR2 SVGIG (reference sequence). V lost 4 bases and J 1 base, leaving 15 bases between the germline ends. The CDR3 loop reads CAWNWGSNGTDTQYF. In nucleotides, the CDR3 is TGTGCCTGGAATTGGGGGAGTAATGGCACAGATACGCAGTATTTT.

The chain uses TRBV3-1 and TRBJ2-7, with 7 bases aligning to TRBD1. The ends lost 1 base at V and 3 bases at J; junction bases unmatched: 6. The CDR3 is made up of 15 amino acids. Germline V lookup: CDR1 LGHDT, CDR2 YNNKEL (reference sequence). CDR3 nucleotides: TGTGCCAGCAGCCAAGGATCAGGGGGTTTCTACGAGCAGTACTTC. Translating gives CASSQGSGGFYEQYF.

This clonotype has just a few counts. The chain is built from TRBV5-1 and TRBJ1-1, with 8 bases matching TRBD1. The trim removed 0 bases at V and 5 bases at J, leaving 3 bases unmatched. The CDR3 has 14 residues. Germline CDR1 SGHRS, CDR2 YFSETQ. The CDR3 protein is CASSLGRGQTEAFF. For the CDR3, the DNA is TGCGCCAGCAGCTTGGGCAGGGGGCAAACTGAAGCTTTCTTT.

V usage is TRBV4-3 and J usage is TRBJ2-3; no reliable D call. The CDR3 covers 13 residues. Trimming stripped 0 bases from V and 2 bases from J, with 3 bases between. In germline, CDR1 is LGHNA, CDR2 YSLEER. Here the CDR3 DNA reads TGCGCCAGCAGCCAAGATAACACAGATACGCAGTATTTT. It specifies CASSQDNTDTQYF.

The chain uses TRBV6-2 or TRBV6-3 and TRBJ2-1; D might be TRBD2 (6 bases). The V end was cut by 2 bases, the J end by 4 bases, with 18 bases between. CDR3 length: 17 residues. The germline CDR1 and CDR2 sequences are MNHEY and SVGEGT. The CDR3 here is CASSYRVDYPRYNEQFF. As DNA, the CDR3 is TGTGCCAGCAGTTACAGGGTGGACTATCCCCGATACAATGAGCAGTTCTTC.

This clonotype was seen more than once but under ten times. This chain links TRBV29-1 with TRBJ2-1; D is possibly TRBD1 or TRBD2 (6 bases each). Deletions cut 7 bases from V and 5 bases from J, with 18 bases between. The CDR3 is 14 residues long. Germline V lookup: CDR1 SQVTM, CDR2 ANQGSEA. CDR3 residues: CSAAIGGGNNEQFF. Here the CDR3 DNA reads TGCAGCGCAGCGATCGGGGGCGGGAACAATGAGCAGTTCTTC.

V gene TRBV5-1 combines with J gene TRBJ1-3; no reliable D call. The germline V and J ends were trimmed by 0 bases and 4 bases, with 8 bases remaining between them. The CDR3 consists of 14 residues. In germline, CDR1 is SGHRS, CDR2 YFSETQ. The CDR3 nucleotides are TGCGCCAGCAGCTTGGCGGCTCCAGGAAACACCATATATTTT. Protein: CASSLAAPGNTIYF.

This chain uses TRBV11-3 with TRBJ2-1; no clear D. CDR1 is SGHNT and CDR2 is YENEEA in the germline V gene. Trimming took off 1 base at V and 0 bases at J, with 13 bases between the two ends. This CDR3 is built from 17 residues. CDR3: CASSLVYSDLSYNEQFF. The CDR3 nucleotides are TGTGCCAGCAGCTTAGTTTATTCGGATCTCTCCTACAATGAGCAGTTCTTC.